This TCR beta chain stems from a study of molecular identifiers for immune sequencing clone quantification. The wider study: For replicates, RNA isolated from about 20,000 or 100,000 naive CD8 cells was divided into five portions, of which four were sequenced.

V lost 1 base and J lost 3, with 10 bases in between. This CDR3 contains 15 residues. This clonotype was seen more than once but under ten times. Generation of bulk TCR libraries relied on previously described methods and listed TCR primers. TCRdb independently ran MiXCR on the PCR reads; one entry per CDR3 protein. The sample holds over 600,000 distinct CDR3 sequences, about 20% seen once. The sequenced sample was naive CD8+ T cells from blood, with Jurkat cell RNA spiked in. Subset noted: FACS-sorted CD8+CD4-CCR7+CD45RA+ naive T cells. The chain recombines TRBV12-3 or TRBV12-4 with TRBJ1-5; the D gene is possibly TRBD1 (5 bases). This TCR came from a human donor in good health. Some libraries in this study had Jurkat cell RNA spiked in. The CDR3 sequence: CASSLGRGHNQPQHF. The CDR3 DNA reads TGTGCCAGCAGTTTAGGTAGGGGCCACAATCAGCCCCAGCATTTT.